This is a list of T cell receptor beta chains from one sample in a study of shared clonotypes between healthy human individuals. Method: immunoSEQ multiplex PCR; TCRdb's copy keeps in-frame clones and lacks some. The table includes around 510,000 clones, roughly 95% detected once. Sequencing was performed on naive CD4+ T cells sorted from blood. The source of these receptors is a woman in her 30s in good health. The CDR3 runs from the conserved cysteine through the conserved F or W.

V	CDR3
TRBV18	CASSPTLAGAAVYEQYF
TRBV2	CASSEWGTPNTEAFF
TRBV27	CASRVHSGYEQYF
TRBV4-1	CASSQVLGGRSSYEQYF
TRBV5-1	CASSGQGYEQYF
TRBV6-6	CASSQPEGYEQYF
TRBV2	CASSDARAAAWDEQFF
TRBV11-1	CASSLRSDSTTGELFF
TRBV28	CASGHGGYGYTF
TRBV11-2	CASSDGGKNTGELFF
TRBV6-5	CASSRQGKGTDTQYF
TRBV20-1	CSARVLYEQYF
TRBV2	CASSPDRGSPYEQYF
TRBV5-1	CASSLVVSPYEQYF
TRBV5-1	CASSSRTGGNINTEAFF
TRBV5-1	CASSSDRGTDTQYF
TRBV7-3	CASSRAGAYNEQFF
TRBV6-4	CASSETSVYTGELFF
TRBV28	CASRKYRTDGPWQPQHF
TRBV15	CATSRGFPTSGSGEQYF
TRBV5-8	CASSKGGPFNTDTQYF
TRBV7-3	CASSLGGMGTDTQYF
TRBV19	CASSIQAGALYEQYF
TRBV5-1	CASSSLQAYGYTF
TRBV28	CASRVSGSSYNEQFF
TRBV6-1	CASSAEGAPTQPQHF
TRBV6-5	CASSYSQGSYEQYF
TRBV4-1	CASSQDWGYSGNTIYF
TRBV5-1	CASSLEVGGGSPSAFF
TRBV19	CASSVEVGSGANVLTF
TRBV4-1	CASSQGLRAYEQYF
TRBV27	CASSLCHTCNTDTQYF
TRBV25-1	CASSEVAAGGSYEQYF
TRBV27	CASTVTGGETQYF
TRBV5-8	CASSFTGTSGSYGYTF
TRBV19	CASSLAGTVRPIYGYTF
TRBV11-2	CASSFQGALGEKLFF
TRBV6-6	CASSASPDTQYF